This T cell receptor beta chain was identified during a study of blood T cell repertoires in COVID-19. Clones were read by immunoSEQ multiplex PCR, and TCRdb kept only the in-frame ones, dropping some. The data show roughly 140,000 clones, with about 85% seen just once and under 3% held by the top ten. The CDR3 is 16 residues long. The V and J ends lost 4 bases and 4 bases, in that order; junction bases with no gene match: 7. The germline gives CDR1 SGHTS, CDR2 YDEGEE. The receptor's source is a woman in her thirties or forties with active or convalescent COVID-19. This chain joins TRBV5-8 and TRBJ2-2, with 10 bases identical to TRBD2. Sequences were obtained from peripheral blood. The CDR3 DNA sequence: TGTGCCAGCAGCCTAGGACTAGCGGAGGCCACCGGGGAGCTGTTTTTT. Its protein product is CASSLGLAEATGELFF.